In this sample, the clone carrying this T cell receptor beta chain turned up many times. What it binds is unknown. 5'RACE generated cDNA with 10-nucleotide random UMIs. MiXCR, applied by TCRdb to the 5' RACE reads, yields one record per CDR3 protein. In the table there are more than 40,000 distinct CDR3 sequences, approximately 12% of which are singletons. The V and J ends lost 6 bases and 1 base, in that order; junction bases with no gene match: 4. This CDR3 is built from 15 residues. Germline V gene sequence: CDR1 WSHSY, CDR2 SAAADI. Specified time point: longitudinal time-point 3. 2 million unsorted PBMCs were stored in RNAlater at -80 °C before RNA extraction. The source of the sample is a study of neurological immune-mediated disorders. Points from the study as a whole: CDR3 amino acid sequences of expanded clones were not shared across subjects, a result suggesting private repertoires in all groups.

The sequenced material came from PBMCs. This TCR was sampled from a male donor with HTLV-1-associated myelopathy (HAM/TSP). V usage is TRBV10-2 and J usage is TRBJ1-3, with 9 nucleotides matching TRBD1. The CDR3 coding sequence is TGCGCCAGCAGATTGGGACAGGGTTCTGGAAACACCATATATTTT. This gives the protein CASRLGQGSGNTIYF.